This TCR beta chain was identified in a study of identical twins. In every case, the donor was a healthy Caucasian. TCRdb used MiXCR to reprocess the 5' RACE reads, holding one entry per CDR3 protein. This table holds roughly 490,000 distinct CDR3 sequences, around an eighth found once. Germline CDR1 is MNHNS and CDR2 is SASEGT. This CDR3 region has 14 residues. Trimming at V came to 6 bases and at J to 2 bases, leaving 7 bases not matched to a gene. Separately, the same data were catalogued under a study of yellow fever vaccine responses in identical twins.

The sample consisted of CD4+ T cells sorted from blood. V usage is TRBV6-1 and J usage is TRBJ2-7; 7 nucleotides align to TRBD1. The TCR was taken from a woman aged 18-29 years in good health. The DNA of the CDR3 is TGTGCCAGCAGCCCCGGGACAGCGACCTACGAGCAGTACTTC. This sequence encodes CASSPGTATYEQYF.